The 13 T cell receptor beta chains below were found in one sample sequenced in a study of beta chain features in type 1 diabetes (dated by TCRdb to 2016 to 2018). Study-level results and caveats: A moderate but significant shortening of TCRB CDR3 length was observed in type 1 diabetes patients in all four CD4+ subsets.

Library prep was done by the immunoSEQ multiplex PCR assay. The entire isolated RNA was reverse transcribed using the High Capacity cDNA Reverse Transcription Kit, and thus expressed TCRB transcripts were sequenced. TCRdb carries this immuneACCESS record with in-frame sequences only. Its versions omit some clonotypes, under half of them owing to an unresolved V gene in the studies checked, with the rest unexplained. This sample lists 300,000 to 400,000 clones; about a tenth were detected once. Of the sample, roughly 0.99% is held by the ten largest clones. No antigen has been identified for these receptors. Sequenced input: central memory CD4+ T cells from blood. The receptor source for this set is a man younger than 45 with type 1 diabetes.

The V gene is TRBV6-6, the J gene TRBJ2-1; 9 bases match TRBD1. CDR3 length: 15 amino acids. V trimming: 2 bases; J trimming: 6 bases; junction bases outside the gene matches: 5. CDR1 and CDR2 (germline): MNHNY, SVGAGI (reference sequence). DNA of the CDR3: TGTGCCAGCAGTTACGGGGACAGGGTTCGCAATGAGCAGTTCTTC. Amino acid sequence: CASSYGDRVRNEQFF.

This clone occurred a few times. V is TRBV6-1 and J is TRBJ1-3; D is perhaps TRBD1 (5 bases). The V gene's germline CDR1 is MNHNS and CDR2 SASEGT. The CDR3 length is 15 residues. V lost 6 bases and J 0 bases, leaving 12 bases between the germline ends. CDR3 coding DNA: TGTGCCAGCAGGGCCGGGACCAACTCTGGAAACACCATATATTTT. This encodes CASRAGTNSGNTIYF.

V and J are TRBV10-3 and TRBJ1-2; the match to TRBD1 covers 9 bases. With 0 bases clipped from V and 0 bases from J, the junction kept 2 bases outside the gene matches. From germline, CDR1 is ENHRY and CDR2 SYGVKD. This CDR3 is built from 16 residues. The DNA for the CDR3 is TGTGCCATCAGTGAGTCGCGACAGGGGGCTAACTATGGCTACACCTTC. It is translated as CAISESRQGANYGYTF.

This clone was counted a few times. This rearrangement joins TRBV30 to TRBJ2-1; D possibly corresponds to TRBD1 (6 bases). The CDR3 has 14 amino acids. CDR1 is GTSNPN, CDR2 SVGIG, per germline (reference sequence). Trimming stripped 1 base from V and 6 bases from J, with 13 bases between. CDR3 nucleotides: TGTGCCTGGAGTGATTCTGGACAGCCCAATGAGCAGTTCTTC. As protein: CAWSDSGQPNEQFF.

The chain carries TRBV5-6 and TRBJ1-1; TRBD1 matches 12 bases. Trimming took 0 bases from V and 7 from J; bases not matched to a gene: 7. The germline V gene encodes CDR1 SGHDT and CDR2 YYEEEE. The CDR3 has 16 amino acids. The DNA of the CDR3 is TGTGCCAGCAGCTTGGCGGGGGACAGGGGGCTCTTTGAAGCTTTCTTT. It encodes CASSLAGDRGLFEAFF.

The chain carries TRBV18 and TRBJ2-5; D gene uncertain. This CDR3 is 13 amino acids long. Germline CDR1 reads KGHSH; CDR2 reads LQKENI. The germline V and J ends were trimmed by 3 bases and 5 bases, with 10 bases remaining between them. CDR3 sequence reads: CASSPELGETQYF. The CDR3 DNA is TGTGCCAGCTCACCTGAGCTAGGTGAGACCCAGTACTTC. Looking up the rest from reference TRBV18 and TRBJ2-5 gives the full variable domain: NAGVMQNPRHLVRRRGQEARLRCSPMKGHSHVYWYRQLPEEGLKFMVYLQKENIIDESGMPKERFSAEFPKEGPSILRIQQVVRGDSAAYFCASSPELGETQYFGPGTRLLVL.

This clone was counted ten times or more. The V call is TRBV10-1, the J call TRBJ2-7; 7 nucleotides line up with TRBD1. The CDR3 loop spans 13 amino acids. The germline CDR1 and CDR2 sequences are WNHNN and SYGVQD (reference sequence). J lost 1 base, V lost 4 bases, and 1 base had no gene match. CDR3 loop: CASSGQGSYEQYF. DNA for the CDR3: TGCGCCAGCAGTGGACAGGGATCCTACGAGCAGTACTTC.

The CDR3 loop reads CASSENPVPGELFF. For the CDR3, the DNA is TGTGCCAGCAGTGAGAATCCGGTGCCCGGGGAGCTGTTTTTT. This sequence joins TRBV2 and TRBJ2-2; D gene ambiguous. Germline V gene sequence: CDR1 SNHLY, CDR2 FYNNEI. This CDR3 contains 14 residues. V was cut by 3 bases and J by 6 bases, with 11 bases left in between.

J is TRBJ2-3 and V is TRBV9; D is perhaps TRBD1 or TRBD2 (6 bases each). CDR3 length equals 13 residues. Trimming removed 1 base from V and 6 bases from J, with 9 bases in between. Germline V gene data show CDR1 as SGDLS and CDR2 as YYNGEE. CDR3 loop: CASSVRGADTQYF. The CDR3 nucleotides read TGTGCCAGCAGCGTAAGGGGGGCGGATACGCAGTATTTT.

The sample holds a few counts of this clone. The chain employs TRBV28 and TRBJ2-5; TRBD2 is a possible D gene (6 bases). The germline V gene encodes CDR1 MDHEN and CDR2 SYDVKM. The CDR3 is 15 residues long. V lost 2 bases to trimming and J lost 7 bases, with 17 bases between them. In DNA, the CDR3 is TGTGCCAGCAGTTTACCTTTGCTCGGGGGAGGGACCCAGTACTTC. This gives the protein CASSLPLLGGGTQYF.

This chain uses TRBV7-2 with TRBJ2-7, with 8 bases aligning to TRBD1. V lost 3 bases, J lost 2 bases, and 6 bases stayed unmatched. The CDR3 runs to 15 residues. Germline loops: CDR1 SGHTA, CDR2 FQGNSA. CDR3 protein: CASSFGGTGTYEQYF. The CDR3 DNA reads as TGTGCCAGCAGCTTTGGAGGGACAGGAACCTACGAGCAGTACTTC.

This clone has just a few counts. The chain is built from TRBV20-1 and TRBJ1-1; no clear D gene. The V and J ends lost 0 bases and 11 bases respectively, with 10 bases between them. The CDR3 covers 11 residues. Per germline, CDR1 DFQATT and CDR2 SNEGSKA (reference sequence). The DNA of the CDR3 is TGCAGTGCTAGAGATTGGGAAACGGCTTTCTTT. Its protein product is CSARDWETAFF.

The chain uses TRBV5-1 and TRBJ2-7; the match to TRBD1 covers 9 bases. Germline V CDR1 and CDR2: SGHRS, YFSETQ. CDR3 length: 14 amino acids. V was clipped by 3 bases and J by 7 bases; unmatched bases: 8. The CDR3 sequence: CASSYSGTGNEQYF. CDR3 coding DNA: TGCGCCAGCAGCTATTCCGGGACAGGGAATGAGCAGTACTTC.